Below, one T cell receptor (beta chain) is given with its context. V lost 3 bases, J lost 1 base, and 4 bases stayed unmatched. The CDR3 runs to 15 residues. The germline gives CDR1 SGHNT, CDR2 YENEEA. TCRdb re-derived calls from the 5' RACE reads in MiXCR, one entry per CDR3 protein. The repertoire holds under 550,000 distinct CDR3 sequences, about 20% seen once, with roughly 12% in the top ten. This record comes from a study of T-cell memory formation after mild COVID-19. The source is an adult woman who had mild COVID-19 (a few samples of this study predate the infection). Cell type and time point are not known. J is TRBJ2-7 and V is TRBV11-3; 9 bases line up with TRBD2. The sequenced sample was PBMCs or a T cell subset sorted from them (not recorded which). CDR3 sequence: CASSFRLAESYEQYF. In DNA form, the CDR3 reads TGTGCCAGCAGCTTCCGACTAGCGGAGTCCTACGAGCAGTACTTC. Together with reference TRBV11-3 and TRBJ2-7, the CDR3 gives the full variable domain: EAGVVQSPRYKIIEKKQPVAFWCNPISGHNTLYWYLQNLGQGPELLIRYENEEAVDDSQLPKDRFSAERLKGVDSTLKIQPAELGDSAVYLCASSFRLAESYEQYFGPGTRLTVT.